Listed below are T cell receptor delta chains from one sample, sequenced in a study of Vγ9Vδ2 T cells in congenital toxoplasmosis. TCRdb re-called the reads through CATT. The repertoire holds approximately 970 delta-chain clones, with about 17% as singletons. The sample consisted of gamma-delta T cells from blood. These receptors came from a child under 10 years old born to a mother with Toxoplasma gondii infection during pregnancy, either congenitally infected or uninfected (not recorded which). CDR3s leave out the opening cysteine and the closing phenylalanine or tryptophan. A D gene is named only where the DNA matches it firmly.

v_call,d_call,cdr3_aa
TRDV2,TRDD3,ACDVLGTTKDKLI
TRDV3,TRDD3,AFRASFYWGIRRYTDKLI
TRDV2,NA,ACDTVGVPYTDKLI
TRDV2,TRDD3,AWANGGYVSYTDKLI
TRDV2,NA,ACDTVGNTDKLI
TRDV2,TRDD3,ACFPLLGDTSPTDKLI
TRDV2,NA,ACEALLGNTDKLI
TRDV2,TRDD2,ACDTFFLHAGEMTAQLF
TRDV2,TRDD3,ACDNLTTGGYATDKLI
TRDV2,TRDD3,ACDLLGESSWDTRQMF
TRDV1,TRDD3,ALGELGSHRRQRGIQLLI
TRDV2,TRDD3,ACDRVLGDTSSWDTRQMF
TRDV1,TRDD3,ALGESRGPTYGSWGIRRGLTAQLF